There are a few counts of the clone carrying this TCR beta chain. This entry comes from a study of T-cell reconstitution after alpha-beta-depleted transplantation in children. During its preparation, the TCRbeta library received unique molecular identifiers. TCRdb passed the PCR reads through MiXCR, listing each CDR3 protein once. The data show some 250,000 distinct CDR3 sequences, approximately 12% seen once. J lost 2 bases, V lost 6 bases, and 14 bases had no gene match. In germline, CDR1 is MNHEY, CDR2 SVGEGT. The CDR3 covers 17 residues. Material: PBMCs from the stem cell graft donor, obtained from the stem cell graft. The sequence was collected from a human donor who donated a stem cell graft to a child with acute lymphoblastic leukemia. The chain is built from TRBV6-2 or TRBV6-3 and TRBJ1-1, with 8 bases fitting TRBD1. CDR3 DNA sequence: TGTGCCAGCAGCTACGAGACAGGGGCAGGTGTAAACACTGAAGCTTTCTTT. Translating gives CASSYETGAGVNTEAFF.